This entry concerns a single TCR beta chain. These data are taken from a study of blood T cell repertoires in COVID-19. On the study more broadly: COVID-19 samples collected from the United States, Italy and Spain covered acute and convalescent phases. Sample material is recorded as cDNA or gDNA derived from T cells, B-cell-depleted T cells, or PBMCs.

In the study's own analysis: Nucleated cell number was recorded as an estimate derived from reference gene primer amplification. Measured with immunoSEQ multiplex PCR; TCRdb has only the in-frame clones, and not every one. D and trimming were read from the DNA, whereas the V and J calls and clone size are those reported in that table. The sample has 210,000 or so clones, approximately 86% seen once. Germline-derived CDR1 and CDR2 are SGHNT and YYREEE (reference sequence). This CDR3 has 17 amino acids. With V trimmed by 0 bases and J by 4 bases, 9 bases remained unmatched. This TCR was recovered from a woman aged 30 to 39 with COVID-19, enrolled during active disease. This sequence joins TRBV5-4 and TRBJ2-4; 8 nucleotides match TRBD1. Source material: peripheral blood. The CDR3 loop is CASSLAGLRQGKNIQYF. DNA of the CDR3: TGTGCCAGCAGCTTGGCGGGTCTGAGACAGGGGAAAAACATTCAGTACTTC.